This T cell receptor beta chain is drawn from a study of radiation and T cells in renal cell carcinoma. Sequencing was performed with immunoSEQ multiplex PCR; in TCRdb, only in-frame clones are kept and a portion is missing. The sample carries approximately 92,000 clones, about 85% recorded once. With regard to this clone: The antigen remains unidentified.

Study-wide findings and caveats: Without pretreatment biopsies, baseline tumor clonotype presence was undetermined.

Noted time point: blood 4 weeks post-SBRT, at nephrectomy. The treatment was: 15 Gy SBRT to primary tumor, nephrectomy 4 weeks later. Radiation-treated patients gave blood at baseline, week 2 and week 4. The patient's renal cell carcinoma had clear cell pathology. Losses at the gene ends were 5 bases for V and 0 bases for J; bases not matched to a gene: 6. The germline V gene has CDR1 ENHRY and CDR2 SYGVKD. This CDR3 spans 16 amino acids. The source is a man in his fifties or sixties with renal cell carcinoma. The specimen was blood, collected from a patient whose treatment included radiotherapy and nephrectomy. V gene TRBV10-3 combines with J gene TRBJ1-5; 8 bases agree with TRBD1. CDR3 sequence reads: CAISTGTGYSNQPQHF. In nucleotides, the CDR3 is TGTGCCATCAGTACCGGGACAGGCTATAGCAATCAGCCCCAGCATTTT.